The 10 T cell receptor beta chains in this list originate from one sample, sequenced in a study of cytomegalovirus exposure and HLA in healthy donors. The PCR had 60 Vbeta and 13 Jbeta primers. This table comes from immunoSEQ multiplex PCR, and its TCRdb copy is limited to in-frame clones, with some not included. The table shows around 100,000 clones, with around 83% occurring only once. What was sequenced was PBMCs. The origin of the receptors is a man between 25 and 39 years old in good health and CMV-seropositive.

The chain carries TRBV5-6 and TRBJ1-3; D uncertain. The CDR3 is 15 residues long. Looked up from germline, CDR1 is SGHDT and CDR2 is YYEEEE. Trimming took 0 bases from V and 0 from J, leaving 7 bases between them. CDR3: CASSLDTSSGNTIYF. For the CDR3, the DNA is TGTGCCAGCAGCTTGGACACGTCCTCTGGAAACACCATATATTTT. Combining the CDR3 with reference TRBV5-6 and TRBJ1-3 gives the whole variable domain DAGVTQSPTHLIKTRGQQVTLRCSPKSGHDTVSWYQQALGQGPQFIFQYYEEEERQRGNFPDRFSGHQFPNYSSELNVNALLLGDSALYLCASSLDTSSGNTIYFGEGSWLTVV.

This clone turned up a few times. The genes are TRBV29-1 and TRBJ2-2, with D possibly being TRBD1 (7 bases). CDR1 is SQVTM and CDR2 is ANQGSEA in the germline V gene. V gave up 3 bases and J gave up 4 bases, with 12 bases separating them. The CDR3 sequence is 14 residues long. The CDR3 DNA reads TGCAGCGTTGATTTCCAGGGGGGCACCGGGGAGCTGTTTTTT. This sequence encodes CSVDFQGGTGELFF.

V gene TRBV5-4 combines with J gene TRBJ2-5, with a possible D match to TRBD1 (6 bases). Germline V CDR1 and CDR2: SGHNT, YYREEE (reference sequence). V dropped 3 bases and J dropped 5 bases, with 11 bases sitting between them. CDR3 size: 13 residues. The CDR3 sequence is CASSSGTLETQYF. The CDR3 DNA sequence: TGTGCCAGCAGCTCCGGGACACTCGAGACCCAGTACTTC.

This rearrangement joins TRBV5-1 to TRBJ2-2, with D perhaps TRBD2 (5 bases). The V gene lost 7 bases and the J gene lost 0 bases, with 16 bases spanning the gap. CDR3 length equals 16 residues. Germline V gene data show CDR1 as SGHRS and CDR2 as YFSETQ. The CDR3 loop reads CASGSGRAANTGELFF. CDR3 DNA sequence: TGCGCCAGCGGAAGCGGTCGAGCTGCGAACACCGGGGAGCTGTTTTTT.

There are a few counts of this clone. The chain employs TRBV21-1 and TRBJ2-5; TRBD2, the table's D call, was not compared with the DNA. TRBV21-1 is a recognized pseudogene. This CDR3 has 19 residues. The CDR3 nucleotides read TGTGCCAGCAGCCCCGGGGAGCTTAGCGGGCACCCAGAAAAAGAGACCCAGTACTTC. Protein product: CASSPGELSGHPEKETQYF.

The chain has TRBV6-1 and TRBJ1-1; D may be TRBD1 (5 bases). The germline CDR1 and CDR2 sequences are MNHNS and SASEGT. The V end was cut by 1 base, the J end by 1 base, with 19 bases between. The CDR3 length is 18 residues. The CDR3 nucleotides read TGTGCCAGCAGTGAAGGGGGCCCCCCGGGCCATCCGAACACTGAAGCTTTCTTT. Translating gives CASSEGGPPGHPNTEAFF.

This chain uses TRBV11-3 with TRBJ1-3; D is ambiguous. The CDR3 consists of 16 residues. Germline V gene sequence: CDR1 SGHNT, CDR2 YENEEA. V lost 5 bases to trimming and J lost 4 bases, with 18 bases between them. CDR3 sequence: CASSPRSRGSGNTIYF. In DNA form, the CDR3 reads TGTGCCAGCAGCCCACGGAGTCGGGGTTCGGGAAACACCATATATTTT.

The chain uses TRBV27 and TRBJ2-7; possibly TRBD1 for D (6 bases). The CDR3 consists of 11 residues. V was shortened by 10 bases and J by 4 bases, with 11 bases between the two germline ends. Germline assignment: CDR1 MNHEY and CDR2 SMNVEV (reference sequence). The CDR3 DNA follows: TGTGCCACATACAGGGTTTACGAGCAGTACGTC. Protein: CATYRVYEQYV.

The chain employs TRBV7-6 and TRBJ2-1; 12 nucleotides match TRBD2. This CDR3 has 14 amino acids. With 6 bases clipped from V and 10 bases from J, the junction kept 7 bases outside the gene matches. Germline loops: CDR1 SGHVS, CDR2 FNYEAQ. CDR3 residues: CASRPTSGGTEQFF. The CDR3 coding sequence is TGTGCCAGCAGACCCACTAGCGGGGGGACCGAGCAGTTCTTC.

This clone was recorded once. The chain joins TRBV27 to TRBJ1-1, with TRBD1 identical over 7 bases. Trimming at V came to 3 bases and at J to 5 bases, leaving 6 bases not matched to a gene. Germline-derived CDR1 and CDR2 are MNHEY and SMNVEV (reference sequence). The CDR3 contains 14 residues. Here the CDR3 reads CASSFRDSRTEAFF. The CDR3 region has the DNA TGTGCCAGCAGTTTCCGGGACAGTCGTACTGAAGCTTTCTTT.